This passage covers 31 T cell receptor beta chains from one sample sequenced in a study of blood T cell repertoires in COVID-19. The data were produced by immunoSEQ multiplex PCR, yet TCRdb's version contains in-frame clones alone and is incomplete. The repertoire holds approximately 450,000 clones, 70% to 90% seen once, with approximately 2% in the top ten. Sequencing was performed on PBMCs or T cells enriched from blood (not recorded which). The receptors here all came from a woman aged 18-29 years with acute COVID-19.

The rearrangement joins TRBV5-6 to TRBJ1-1, with D possibly being TRBD1 (6 bases). V was cut by 1 base and J by 1 base, with 8 bases left in between. There are 14 residues in the CDR3. Germline V gene lookup returns CDR1 SGHDT and CDR2 YYEEEE. Here the CDR3 reads CASSLLDRNTEAFF. Written as DNA, the CDR3 is TGTGCCAGCAGCTTGTTGGACAGGAACACTGAAGCTTTCTTT.

The chain couples TRBV9 to TRBJ1-6; D is unresolved. CDR1 and CDR2 from the germline V gene are SGDLS and YYNGEE. The CDR3 extends over 14 amino acids. Trimming took 8 bases from V and 3 from J, leaving 12 bases between them. CDR3 protein: CASSWRNYNSPLHF. In DNA, the CDR3 is TGTGCCAGTTCCTGGCGGAACTATAATTCACCCCTCCACTTT.

V usage is TRBV9 and J usage is TRBJ2-2, with D perhaps matching TRBD2 (5 bases). Deletions cut 0 bases from V and 7 bases from J, with 19 bases between. The CDR3 has 17 residues. Germline-derived CDR1 and CDR2 are SGDLS and YYNGEE. CDR3 in DNA: TGTGCCAGCAGCGTAGGGAAAGGGAGTAAAGATAGCGGGGAGCTGTTTTTT. It codes for CASSVGKGSKDSGELFF.

The chain recombines TRBV9 with TRBJ2-1; possibly TRBD2 for D (6 bases). Looked up from germline, CDR1 is SGDLS and CDR2 is YYNGEE. The CDR3 sequence is 15 residues long. The V gene lost 0 bases and the J gene lost 6 bases, with 13 bases spanning the gap. The DNA of the CDR3 is TGTGCCAGCAGCGTAGGAACAGTCGGGGGCAATGAGCAGTTCTTC. This sequence encodes CASSVGTVGGNEQFF.

The genes are TRBV28 and TRBJ2-3, with D maybe TRBD1 (6 bases). V dropped 6 bases and J dropped 0 bases, with 19 bases sitting between them. There are 17 residues in the CDR3. Germline-derived CDR1 and CDR2 are MDHEN and SYDVKM. CDR3 in amino acids: CASSLLQTGTSTDTQYF. CDR3 nucleotides: TGTGCCAGCAGCCTCCTTCAGACAGGCACTAGCACAGATACGCAGTATTTT.

The V and J genes are TRBV12-3 or TRBV12-4 and TRBJ2-3; D remains ambiguous. Deletions cut 3 bases from V and 0 bases from J, with 4 bases between. This CDR3 comprises 13 residues. DNA of the CDR3: TGTGCCAGCAGTTTCTTAAGCACAGATACGCAGTATTTT. The encoded protein is CASSFLSTDTQYF.

The rearrangement links TRBV20-1 to TRBJ2-1; 8 bases match TRBD2. Germline CDR1 DFQATT, CDR2 SNEGSKA (reference sequence). CDR3 length equals 14 residues. With V trimmed by 3 bases and J by 5 bases, 6 bases remained unmatched. The CDR3 region has the DNA TGCAGTGCTAGTCCCGGGACTAGTAACAATGAGCAGTTCTTC. Protein product: CSASPGTSNNEQFF.

The chain links TRBV7-3 to TRBJ2-1; the D is unclear. This CDR3 spans 12 amino acids. The germline CDR1 and CDR2 sequences are SGHTA and FQGTGA. Trimming shortened V by 5 bases and J by 9 bases, and 11 bases separated the two germline ends. CDR3 region: CASSDLRGEQFF. The CDR3 DNA is TGTGCCAGCAGCGATTTGCGCGGTGAGCAGTTCTTC.

This clone has just one count. V and J are TRBV3-1 (or the pseudogene TRBV3-2) and TRBJ2-1; a weak D match, TRBD2 (5 bases). V was shortened by 3 bases and J by 2 bases, with 8 bases between the two germline ends. CDR3 length equals 14 residues. Germline V lookup: CDR1 LGHDT, CDR2 YNNKEL (reference sequence). CDR3: CASSHGGTYNEQFF. The CDR3 nucleotides read TGTGCCAGCAGCCACGGAGGTACCTACAATGAGCAGTTCTTC.

J is TRBJ2-3 and V is TRBV30, with D unclear. Germline V gene lookup returns CDR1 GTSNPN and CDR2 SVGIG (reference sequence). Trimming took 4 bases from V and 4 from J, leaving 9 bases between them. The CDR3 totals 12 residues. The DNA for the CDR3 is TGTGCCTGGATAGATAGTCCAGATACGCAGTATTTT. Protein: CAWIDSPDTQYF.

J is TRBJ2-2 and V is TRBV18; 7 positions match TRBD1. This CDR3 region has 16 residues. The J segment lost 3 bases and the V segment lost 4 bases, leaving 8 bases of the junction unmatched. Germline V gene sequence: CDR1 KGHSH, CDR2 LQKENI. The CDR3 DNA sequence: TGTGCCAGCTCACTCCTACAGGGGTTGGACACCGGGGAGCTGTTTTTT. It specifies CASSLLQGLDTGELFF.

This clone turned up a few times. The chain uses TRBV7-2 and TRBJ1-5; 10 positions match TRBD1. The CDR3 is 14 amino acids. Germline V gene lookup returns CDR1 SGHTA and CDR2 FQGNSA. The trim removed 5 bases at V and 4 bases at J, leaving 2 bases unmatched. CDR3 coding DNA: TGTGCCAGCAGCATGGGACAGGGGAATCAGCCCCAGCATTTT. Its protein product is CASSMGQGNQPQHF.

The rearrangement uses TRBV9 and TRBJ1-3; D remains unclear. Trimming pared 4 bases from V and 0 bases from J, leaving 8 bases between. The CDR3 totals 14 residues. Germline V gene sequence: CDR1 SGDLS, CDR2 YYNGEE. The chain's CDR3 is CASSPSVSGNTIYF. Here the CDR3 DNA reads TGTGCCAGCAGCCCCAGCGTCTCTGGAAACACCATATATTTT.

This chain joins TRBV24-1 and TRBJ1-4; no firm D call. The CDR3 extends over 12 amino acids. Germline V gene lookup returns CDR1 KGHDR and CDR2 SFDVKD. Trimming left V 9 bases short and J 5 bases short, with 9 bases between. Here the CDR3 reads CATQKANEKLFF. CDR3 sequence (DNA): TGTGCCACCCAAAAAGCAAATGAAAAACTGTTTTTT.

The chain has TRBV5-4 and TRBJ2-6; a weak D match, TRBD1 (6 bases). The CDR3 is made up of 17 amino acids. Trimming shortened V by 2 bases and J by 2 bases, and 14 bases separated the two germline ends. Germline CDR1 SGHNT, CDR2 YYREEE (reference sequence). CDR3 nucleotide sequence: TGTGCCAGCAGCTTATCTACAGGGATGGCTGGGGCCAACGTCCTGACTTTC. This gives the protein CASSLSTGMAGANVLTF.

The gene calls are TRBV12-3 or TRBV12-4 and TRBJ1-5; D is uncertain. CDR3 length: 13 residues. V lost 3 bases and J lost 1, with 4 bases in between. This CDR3 reads CASSFTSNQPQHF. DNA for the CDR3: TGTGCCAGCAGTTTCACAAGCAATCAGCCCCAGCATTTT.

The chain links TRBV27 to TRBJ1-6, with D uncertain. The V end lost 4 bases, the J end lost 7 bases, and 11 bases lay between the germline ends. The CDR3 totals 14 residues. Germline V gene sequence: CDR1 MNHEY, CDR2 SMNVEV (reference sequence). CDR3 residues: CASSSDWVNSPLHF. The CDR3 bases are TGTGCCAGCAGTTCGGACTGGGTCAATTCACCCCTCCACTTT.

This chain joins TRBV19 and TRBJ2-7; TRBD1 matches 7 bases. Germline trimming cut 2 bases from V and 3 bases from J; bases unmatched to any gene: 7. Germline-derived CDR1 and CDR2 are LNHDA and SQIVND (reference sequence). This CDR3 region has 15 residues. This chain's CDR3 is CASSINVGTDYEQYF. The CDR3 DNA sequence: TGTGCCAGTAGTATAAATGTTGGGACAGACTACGAGCAGTACTTC.

The rearrangement links TRBV27 to TRBJ1-1, with 7 nucleotides matching TRBD1. CDR1 is MNHEY and CDR2 is SMNVEV in the germline V gene (reference sequence). V lost 5 bases and J lost 6; bases outside the gene matches: 15. The CDR3 has 16 amino acids. In DNA, the CDR3 is TGTGCCAGCAGTCCGATGACGACAGGGTATGGCGCTGAAGCTTTCTTT. This codes for CASSPMTTGYGAEAFF.

V and J are TRBV11-3 and TRBJ2-1; 10 bases map to TRBD2. With 6 bases clipped from V and 4 bases from J, the junction kept 6 bases outside the gene matches. From germline, CDR1 is SGHNT and CDR2 YENEEA. This CDR3 has 15 residues. The CDR3 DNA reads TGTGCCAGCAGTCAAGCGGGAGGGGGTTACAATGAGCAGTTCTTC. This sequence encodes CASSQAGGGYNEQFF.

The chain has TRBV12-3 or TRBV12-4 and TRBJ1-1; 7 bases are a match to TRBD1. V shed 7 bases and J 8 bases; nucleotides not matched to a gene: 10. The length of the CDR3 is 13 residues. The CDR3 region has the DNA TGTGCCAGCAACACAAACACACAGGGGGAAGCTTTCTTT. Its protein is CASNTNTQGEAFF.

The V gene is TRBV29-1, the J gene TRBJ2-1; a possible D gene is TRBD2 (6 bases). Trimming removed 7 bases from V and 9 bases from J, with 16 bases in between. CDR3 length: 12 residues. CDR1 SQVTM and CDR2 ANQGSEA come from the germline V gene. Here the CDR3 reads CSAGPGSGEQFF. The CDR3 bases are TGCAGCGCCGGACCGGGTAGCGGTGAGCAGTTCTTC.

This clone was observed a few times. The genes are TRBV28 and TRBJ2-3; possible D gene TRBD1, 6 bases. CDR3 length: 16 amino acids. The germline V gene has CDR1 MDHEN and CDR2 SYDVKM. With 8 bases removed from V and 1 base from J, the gap between germline ends came to 19 bases. CDR3 sequence reads: CASAPPGRTGTDTQYF. Written as DNA, the CDR3 is TGTGCCAGCGCCCCGCCGGGACGGACAGGCACAGATACGCAGTATTTT.

The chain recombines TRBV9 with TRBJ1-5; tentative D call: TRBD1 (5 bases). CDR1 is SGDLS, CDR2 YYNGEE, per germline. This CDR3 contains 14 residues. V lost 0 bases and J lost 3, with 7 bases in between. This CDR3 is CASSVAGINQPQHF. The CDR3 DNA sequence: TGTGCCAGCAGCGTAGCAGGGATCAATCAGCCCCAGCATTTT. Drawing the rest from reference TRBV9 and TRBJ1-5, the complete variable domain is DSGVTQTPKHLITATGQRVTLRCSPRSGDLSVYWYQQSLDQGLQFLIQYYNGEERAKGNILERFSAQQFPDLHSELNLSSLELGDSALYFCASSVAGINQPQHFGDGTRLSIL.

The V and J genes are TRBV6-5 and TRBJ2-7; D might be TRBD2 (5 bases). The germline gives CDR1 MNHEY, CDR2 SVGAGI. The V end lost 8 bases, the J end lost 0 bases, and 11 bases lay between the germline ends. The CDR3 extends over 13 amino acids. This CDR3 reads CASSLLVSYEQYF. Here the CDR3 DNA reads TGTGCCAGCTCATTACTAGTCTCCTACGAGCAGTACTTC.

The rearrangement joins TRBV6-2 or TRBV6-3 to TRBJ2-7; TRBD2 matches at 11 bases. Germline V gene sequence: CDR1 MNHEY, CDR2 SVGEGT. This CDR3 spans 15 amino acids. The V and J ends lost 6 bases and 6 bases, in that order; junction bases with no gene match: 10. This CDR3 reads CASSPLAGGLGEQYF. The DNA for the CDR3 is TGTGCCAGCAGCCCGCTAGCGGGAGGCTTGGGCGAGCAGTACTTC.

This sequence joins TRBV6-5 and TRBJ1-5, with D unresolved. This CDR3 is built from 14 residues. The V gene lost 5 bases and the J gene lost 3 bases, with 11 bases spanning the gap. Germline loops: CDR1 MNHEY, CDR2 SVGAGI. The DNA of the CDR3 is TGTGCCAGCAGTCCGGACTCTTTCAATCAGCCCCAGCATTTT. It codes for CASSPDSFNQPQHF.

This clone has just a few counts. This sample also contains other DNA sequences that code for the same CDR3. This chain connects TRBV28 to TRBJ2-5; 8 nucleotides match TRBD2. The CDR3 is 15 amino acids. The V gene end was trimmed by 2 bases and the J gene end by 1 base; junction bases not matched to a gene: 3. Looked up from germline, CDR1 is MDHEN and CDR2 is SYDVKM. CDR3 in DNA: TGTGCCAGCAGTTTAAGAGCGGGAGTCCAAGAGACCCAGTACTTC. Its translation: CASSLRAGVQETQYF.

The chain has TRBV5-1 and TRBJ2-5, with TRBD2 matching over 13 bases. CDR1 SGHRS and CDR2 YFSETQ come from the germline V gene. This CDR3 has 16 amino acids. The V and J ends lost 3 bases and 6 bases, in that order; junction bases with no gene match: 8. The CDR3 DNA is TGCGCCAGCAGCTCCCGGACTAGCGGGGGTTCCCAGACCCAGTACTTC. It encodes CASSSRTSGGSQTQYF.

The chain carries TRBV7-2 and TRBJ2-5; 7 nucleotides align to TRBD1. The CDR3 spans 13 residues. The V segment lost 5 bases and the J segment 7 bases; nucleotides outside the gene matches: 7. Germline assignment: CDR1 SGHTA and CDR2 FQGNSA. The CDR3 DNA follows: TGTGCCAGCAGCCCGGGACAGTCCCGGACCCAGTACTTC. Translating gives CASSPGQSRTQYF.

The chain combines TRBV4-1 with TRBJ1-3, with 8 bases that match TRBD1. The CDR3 runs 16 residues. Trimming took 4 bases from V and 8 from J; bases not matched to a gene: 13. In germline, CDR1 is MGHRA, CDR2 YSYEKL. CDR3 nucleotides: TGCGCCAGCAGCCGACTTCCCGGGACAGGATGGGACACCATATATTTT. Protein: CASSRLPGTGWDTIYF.